Each of the 28 T cell receptor beta chains below was sequenced from the same sample in a study of regulatory T cells in long-lasting Graves disease. Sample time point: newly diagnosed GD, antithyroid drugs for less than 3 months. From PBMCs, RNA was extracted and then used to make the TCR library. CDR3 regions were amplified by Arm-PCR using iRepertoire HTBI primers to build TCR beta libraries. TCRdb ran MiXCR on the multiplex PCR reads and lists one entry per CDR3 protein. The repertoire includes about 500,000 distinct CDR3 sequences, about 17% of them detected once, and 9% to 15% sits in the top ten. The sample was also reused in another study, on T cells in Graves' hyperthyroidism and ophthalmopathy.

This sample comprised peripheral blood mononuclear cells (PBMCs), obtained at new diagnosis, from a patient treated with antithyroid drugs. The origin of the receptors is a man aged 35 to 55 with Graves disease.

This clonotype appeared many times. This chain joins TRBV3-1 and TRBJ2-7, with 14 bases lining up with TRBD2. The trim removed 3 bases at V and 5 bases at J, leaving 12 bases unmatched. Germline V gives CDR1 LGHDT, CDR2 YNNKEL (reference sequence). This CDR3 has 18 amino acids. The CDR3 sequence is CASSHIFGTSGRTHEQYF. The CDR3, as DNA: TGTGCCAGCAGCCACATCTTTGGGACTAGCGGGAGAACCCACGAGCAGTACTTC.

This clonotype was found many times. V is TRBV11-1 and J is TRBJ1-1; D unclear. CDR1 is SGHAT and CDR2 is FQDESV in the germline V gene (reference sequence). This CDR3 contains 13 residues. Between the trimmed V and J ends, which lost 2 bases and 2 bases, there was a span of 6 bases. The CDR3 spells CASSLRENTEAFF. The CDR3 DNA reads as TGTGCCAGCAGCTTACGGGAAAACACTGAAGCTTTCTTT.

This clonotype was counted many times. The chain carries TRBV6-1 and TRBJ2-1; D might be TRBD2 (6 bases). The CDR3 spans 15 residues. Germline CDR1 reads MNHNS; CDR2 reads SASEGT. Trimming removed 6 bases at V and 0 bases at J, with 12 bases between. CDR3 region: CASSRDSSSYNEQFF. The CDR3 DNA follows: TGTGCCAGCAGCAGGGACTCGAGCTCCTACAATGAGCAGTTCTTC.

This clonotype appeared a few times. The chain combines TRBV11-2 with TRBJ1-2; the match to TRBD1 covers 7 bases. V dropped 5 bases and J dropped 3; count of bases not matched to a gene: 15. This CDR3 contains 17 residues. CDR1 is SGHAT, CDR2 FQNNGV, per germline. CDR3 in amino acids: CASSHSGDRGSYYGYTF. The DNA of the CDR3 is TGTGCCAGCAGCCACAGTGGGGACAGAGGAAGCTACTATGGCTACACCTTC.

There are a few counts of this clonotype. The chain has TRBV20-1 and TRBJ2-6; D perhaps matches TRBD1 (5 bases). CDR3 size: 14 residues. The V end lost 6 bases, the J end lost 2 bases, and 11 bases lay between the germline ends. Looked up from germline, CDR1 is DFQATT and CDR2 is SNEGSKA (reference sequence). The CDR3 region is CSAPRVTGANVLTF. The CDR3 nucleotides are TGCAGTGCGCCCAGGGTAACTGGGGCCAACGTCCTGACTTTC.

There are many counts of this clonotype. The chain employs TRBV18 and TRBJ1-5; TRBD1 is a possible D gene (5 bases). The CDR3 sequence is 14 residues long. Germline V gene data show CDR1 as KGHSH and CDR2 as LQKENI. Trimming shortened V by 2 bases and J by 6 bases, and 11 bases separated the two germline ends. The CDR3 spells CASSPTGQGQPQHF. The CDR3, as DNA: TGTGCCAGCTCACCAACGGGTCAGGGTCAGCCCCAGCATTTT.

This clonotype was seen repeatedly, ten times or more. The DNA of the CDR3 is TGTGCCACCAGTGATTCTTTAGAGAAGCAGTACTTC. Protein sequence: CATSDSLEKQYF. The chain joins TRBV24-1 to TRBJ2-7, with D uncertain. The CDR3 sequence is 12 residues long. V lost 2 bases and J lost 8, with 9 bases in between. The germline gives CDR1 KGHDR, CDR2 SFDVKD.

V usage is TRBV4-2 and J usage is TRBJ2-3; D remains ambiguous. The CDR3 extends over 15 amino acids. Trimming shortened V by 0 bases and J by 3 bases, and 10 bases separated the two germline ends. Germline V gene sequence: CDR1 LGHNA, CDR2 YNFKEQ. The CDR3 region is CASSQDSYQTDTQYF. Here the CDR3 DNA reads TGTGCCAGCAGCCAAGATAGTTACCAGACAGATACGCAGTATTTT.

This rearrangement joins TRBV4-1 to TRBJ2-1; 8 nucleotides line up with TRBD2. This CDR3 comprises 15 residues. The germline CDR1 and CDR2 sequences are MGHRA and YSYEKL. V trimming: 0 bases; J trimming: 10 bases; junction bases outside the gene matches: 8. In DNA, the CDR3 is TGCGCCAGCAGCCAAGAGGGTTGGATAGCGGGAGAGCAGTTCTTC. Its protein product is CASSQEGWIAGEQFF.

This clonotype has more than one count but fewer than ten. The gene calls are TRBV12-3 or TRBV12-4 and TRBJ2-7; a possible D gene is TRBD1 (6 bases). The CDR3 contains 11 residues. The V end was cut by 5 bases, the J end by 7 bases, with 9 bases between. In DNA form, the CDR3 reads TGTGCCAGCAGTCCAGGGGAAGAGCAGTACTTC. Amino acid sequence: CASSPGEEQYF.

This clonotype was recorded at least ten times. The J gene is TRBJ1-1, the V gene TRBV27; a weak D match, TRBD1 (5 bases). V was shortened by 5 bases and J by 4 bases, with 14 bases between the two germline ends. CDR1 MNHEY and CDR2 SMNVEV come from the germline V gene (reference sequence). The CDR3 spans 14 residues. This CDR3 reads CASSTRRGATEAFF. The CDR3 region has the DNA TGTGCCAGCAGTACCCGGAGAGGGGCCACTGAAGCTTTCTTT.

This clonotype was observed a handful of times. The CDR3 spells CSAYSSGGAYEQYF. In DNA form, the CDR3 reads TGCAGTGCTTACTCGAGCGGGGGGGCCTACGAGCAGTACTTC. This chain connects TRBV20-1 to TRBJ2-7; 10 nucleotides agree with TRBD2. V was pared by 5 bases and J by 2 bases, with 6 bases of the junction left unmatched. CDR1 and CDR2 from the germline V gene are DFQATT and SNEGSKA (reference sequence). This CDR3 spans 14 amino acids.

The genes are TRBV30 and TRBJ2-1; tentative D call: TRBD1 (5 bases). Germline V gene data show CDR1 as GTSNPN and CDR2 as SVGIG (reference sequence). CDR3 length: 13 residues. V lost 2 bases and J lost 6, with 11 bases in between. CDR3 DNA sequence: TGTGCCTGGAGTTGGGGCCCGGGCAATGAGCAGTTCTTC. Its translation: CAWSWGPGNEQFF.

This sequence joins TRBV7-3 and TRBJ2-5; 8 bases agree with TRBD2. CDR1 SGHTA and CDR2 FQGTGA come from the germline V gene. J gave up 5 bases and V 5 bases, and 10 bases lay outside the gene matches. The CDR3 runs to 15 residues. The CDR3: CASSPGGEGFETQYF. DNA of the CDR3: TGTGCCAGCAGCCCGGGAGGGGAGGGTTTTGAGACCCAGTACTTC.

This clonotype was counted at least ten times. The V call is TRBV30, the J call TRBJ1-3; 7 bases fit TRBD1. The germline gives CDR1 GTSNPN, CDR2 SVGIG (reference sequence). V dropped 4 bases and J dropped 6; count of bases not matched to a gene: 6. The CDR3 contains 13 residues. The CDR3 DNA follows: TGTGCCTGGAAGGGACAGCTCCTAAACACCATATATTTT. It codes for CAWKGQLLNTIYF.

This clonotype was recorded at least ten times. The gene calls are TRBV7-2 and TRBJ2-7; TRBD1 aligns across 7 bases. The CDR3 runs 14 residues. The germline V gene encodes CDR1 SGHTA and CDR2 FQGNSA. Trimming removed 1 base from V and 2 bases from J; junction bases left unmatched: 2. For the CDR3, the DNA is TGTGCCAGCAGCTTAGTGCAGGGGGCCTACGAGCAGTACTTC. This translates into CASSLVQGAYEQYF. Based on the CDR3 plus reference TRBV7-2 and TRBJ2-7, the full variable domain is GAGVSQSPSNKVTEKGKDVELRCDPISGHTALYWYRQSLGQGLEFLIYFQGNSAPDKSGLPSDRFSAERTGGSVSTLTIQRTQQEDSAVYLCASSLVQGAYEQYFGPGTRLTVT.

This clonotype was detected a few times. The V and J genes are TRBV20-1 and TRBJ2-1, with 7 nucleotides matching TRBD2. V shed 6 bases and J 4 bases; nucleotides not matched to a gene: 9. Germline values: CDR1 DFQATT, CDR2 SNEGSKA (reference sequence). The length of the CDR3 is 14 residues. DNA for the CDR3: TGCAGTGCCACCCCGGGTAGCGGGTACAATGAGCAGTTCTTC. It yields the protein CSATPGSGYNEQFF.

This clonotype has a count of ten or more. The J gene is TRBJ2-3, the V gene TRBV5-1; 10 bases map to TRBD2. The CDR3 sequence is 14 residues long. V was clipped by 4 bases and J by 5 bases; unmatched bases: 4. CDR1 is SGHRS and CDR2 is YFSETQ in the germline V gene. In DNA, the CDR3 is TGCGCCAGCAGCCTTAGCGGGAGGCAAGATACGCAGTATTTT. Protein product: CASSLSGRQDTQYF.

This clonotype was detected many times. The chain employs TRBV11-2 and TRBJ1-6; D is unclear. The CDR3 contains 14 residues. Germline V CDR1 and CDR2: SGHAT, FQNNGV. Trimming stripped 3 bases from V and 7 bases from J, with 10 bases between. The CDR3 DNA sequence: TGTGCCAGCAGCTTCAGGCAGCGGAATTCACCCCTCCACTTT. Translated: CASSFRQRNSPLHF.

This clonotype has just a few counts. The chain combines TRBV20-1 with TRBJ2-3; 10 positions match TRBD2. The CDR3 totals 14 residues. V lost 3 bases to trimming and J lost 4 bases; unmatched junction nucleotides: 4. From germline, CDR1 is DFQATT and CDR2 SNEGSKA (reference sequence). CDR3: CSASLAGESDTQYF. The DNA of the CDR3 is TGCAGTGCTAGTCTAGCGGGAGAATCAGATACGCAGTATTTT.

The chain recombines TRBV20-1 with TRBJ2-5; D may be TRBD2 (6 bases). Between the trimmed V and J ends, which lost 5 bases and 9 bases, there was a span of 19 bases. There are 13 residues in the CDR3. The germline V gene has CDR1 DFQATT and CDR2 SNEGSKA (reference sequence). The CDR3 loop is CSAAGLAEVAQYF. CDR3 nucleotides: TGCAGTGCTGCGGGACTCGCCGAGGTCGCCCAGTACTTC.

At least ten counts were recorded for this clonotype. The chain joins TRBV20-1 to TRBJ2-6, with D unresolved. Deletions cut 0 bases from V and 2 bases from J, with 5 bases between. Germline V gene sequence: CDR1 DFQATT, CDR2 SNEGSKA (reference sequence). The CDR3 runs to 14 residues. For the CDR3, the DNA is TGCAGTGCTAGAGATTACGCTGGGGCCAACGTCCTGACTTTC. This gives the protein CSARDYAGANVLTF.

This clonotype was detected many times. The junction departs from germline at one end; a sequencing error may be responsible. The chain links TRBV5-1 to TRBJ1-1; tentative D call: TRBD1 (5 bases). The germline V gene encodes CDR1 SGHRS and CDR2 YFSETQ. The CDR3 spans 15 residues. The CDR3 loop is CASSSLAGGDTEAFF. As DNA, the CDR3 is TGTGCCAGCAGCTCCCTCGCGGGGGGGGACACTGAAGCTTTCTTT.

This clonotype occurred many times. The rearrangement links TRBV6-1 to TRBJ2-1; D might be TRBD2 (6 bases). The CDR3 spans 18 residues. Trimming took off 0 bases at V and 8 bases at J, with 23 bases between the two ends. Germline CDR1 and CDR2: MNHNS and SASEGT. The CDR3 is CASSEAVGSGLIRDEQFF. CDR3 bases: TGTGCCAGCAGTGAAGCGGTAGGATCCGGACTAATCCGGGATGAGCAGTTCTTC.

This clonotype was found many times. J is TRBJ2-2 and V is TRBV30; TRBD1 is a possible D gene (5 bases). Trimming took off 1 base at V and 1 base at J, with 10 bases between the two ends. The CDR3 extends over 15 amino acids. In germline, CDR1 is GTSNPN, CDR2 SVGIG (reference sequence). CDR3 region: CAWSGGAENTGELFF. In DNA form, the CDR3 reads TGTGCCTGGAGTGGTGGGGCAGAGAACACCGGGGAGCTGTTTTTT.

This clonotype was found many times. This chain joins TRBV11-2 and TRBJ2-7; a possible D gene is TRBD1 (6 bases). The V gene's germline CDR1 is SGHAT and CDR2 FQNNGV. This CDR3 spans 14 amino acids. V lost 5 bases to trimming and J lost 1 base, with 12 bases between them. The CDR3 spells CASSLTGFSYEQYF. Here the CDR3 DNA reads TGTGCCAGCAGCCTGACAGGTTTTTCCTACGAGCAGTACTTC.

The chain employs TRBV5-5 and TRBJ2-1, with 7 bases identical to TRBD2. The CDR3 extends over 13 amino acids. CDR1 is SGHKS, CDR2 YYEKEE, per germline (reference sequence). V was pared by 0 bases and J by 9 bases, with 3 bases of the junction left unmatched. The CDR3 DNA reads TGTGCCAGCAGCTTGGCCGGGGGGACTGAGCAGTTCTTC. Encoded protein: CASSLAGGTEQFF.

Remarks on this clonotype: Just one base apart from a much larger clone, this may be a read error. The CDR3 bases are TGTACCAGCAGGAGTTTGAGGCGCGGGGGTAGCACAGATACGCAGTATTTT. This sequence encodes CTSRSLRRGGSTDTQYF. The chain combines TRBV27 with TRBJ2-3, with 7 bases aligning to TRBD2. The V gene's germline CDR1 is MNHEY and CDR2 SMNVEV (reference sequence). The CDR3 contains 17 residues.